This is a list of T cell receptor beta chains from one sample in a study of cytomegalovirus exposure and HLA in healthy donors. Using immunoSEQ multiplex PCR, the repertoire was profiled, and TCRdb retains in-frame clones only, with some absent. The sample holds some 200,000 clones, 75% to 85% seen once. Sequenced: PBMCs. Receptor source: a girl aged 5 to 17 in good health and CMV-seronegative. Each CDR3 is given with its conserved first and last residue. The D gene is left open where the match is weak. Rows give clone size only sometimes, using once, few, many, or a class for an expanded clone.

cdr3_aa cdr3_nt j_call v_call cdr3_length clone_size d_call
CASSHPETGHHGYTF TGTGCCAGCAGCCACCCCGAAACAGGACACCATGGCTACACCTTC TRBJ1-2 TRBV4-2 15 - -
CASTEAGASYNEQFF TGTGCCAGCACTGAAGCGGGGGCCTCCTACAATGAGCAGTTCTTC TRBJ2-1 TRBV5-4 15 - TRBD2
CASAVRETSNEQFF TGTGCCAGCGCGGTAAGGGAGACTTCCAATGAGCAGTTCTTC TRBJ2-1 TRBV28 14 - -
CAISDSLSNQPQHF TGTGCCATCAGTGATTCACTTAGCAATCAGCCCCAGCATTTT TRBJ1-5 TRBV10-3 14 - -
CATSSRTGGGEQYF TGTGCCACCAGCAGTCGAACAGGGGGCGGAGAGCAGTACTTC TRBJ2-7 TRBV15 14 - TRBD1
CASSDSPGSSNSPLHF TGTGCCAGCAGTGACTCTCCGGGGAGTAGTAATTCACCCCTCCACTTT TRBJ1-6 TRBV6-4 16 once -
CASSPDGGSNQPQHF TGCGCCAGCAGCCCCGACGGGGGGAGCAATCAGCCCCAGCATTTT TRBJ1-5 TRBV4-3 15 few -
CASSLGVTGGEVFF TGTGCCAGCAGCTTAGGGGTGACAGGAGGCGAGGTGTTTTTT TRBJ1-4 TRBV11-2 14 once -
CASSPGGEQYF TGTGCCAGCAGCCCAGGGGGGGAGCAGTACTTC TRBJ2-7 TRBV14 11 - -
CASSPRAVWTDTGELFF TGTGCCAGCAGCCCTCGGGCGGTCTGGACAGATACCGGGGAGCTGTTTTTT TRBJ2-2 TRBV14 17 - -
CASSLEVSGFYEQYF TGTGCCAGCAGCTTGGAGGTTAGCGGGTTCTACGAGCAGTACTTC TRBJ2-7 TRBV5-6 15 few TRBD2
CAWSGQEALPQHF TGTGCCTGGAGTGGACAGGAAGCCCTGCCCCAGCATTTT TRBJ1-5 TRBV30 13 - -
CASTLNRGQGGPQHF TGTGCCAGCACCTTGAACAGGGGGCAAGGGGGGCCCCAGCATTTT TRBJ1-5 TRBV6-1 15 few TRBD1
CSVVQGNQPQHF TGCAGCGTCGTCCAGGGCAATCAGCCCCAGCATTTT TRBJ1-5 TRBV29-1 12 - -
CASSNDGTSRYYGYTF TGTGCCAGCAGCAATGACGGGACATCCCGCTACTATGGCTACACCTTC TRBJ1-2 TRBV28 16 - -
CASSATLESPQHF TGTGCCAGCAGCGCAACCCTTGAGAGTCCCCAGCATTTT TRBJ1-5 TRBV9 13 - -
CASSAPWTRTSLETQYF TGTGCCAGCAGCGCGCCTTGGACTCGAACTAGTTTGGAGACCCAGTACTTC TRBJ2-5 TRBV5-6 17 - -
CASNLGGFAEAFF TGTGCCAGCAACCTGGGGGGGTTCGCTGAAGCTTTCTTT TRBJ1-1 TRBV28 13 few -
CASSFTVTGELFF TGTGCCAGCAGCTTTACGGTTACCGGGGAGCTGTTTTTT TRBJ2-2 TRBV7-3 13 - -
CASSLLQLAGEGNEQFF TGTGCCAGCAGTTTATTACAGCTAGCGGGAGAGGGGAATGAGCAGTTCTTC TRBJ2-1 TRBV27 17 - TRBD2
CATSRYLNTEAFF TGTGCCACCAGCAGATATCTGAACACTGAAGCTTTCTTT TRBJ1-1 TRBV15 13 - -
CASSLYPRGNTEAFF TGTGCCAGCAGCTTATACCCAAGGGGGAACACTGAAGCTTTCTTT TRBJ1-1 TRBV7-2 15 - -
CASSLDVLGYTF TGTGCCAGCAGCTTAGACGTACTAGGCTACACCTTC TRBJ1-2 TRBV7-2 12 - -
CASSTPGGAVADTQYF TGTGCCAGCAGTACTCCAGGGGGCGCAGTCGCAGATACGCAGTATTTT TRBJ2-3 TRBV21-1 16 - -
CASSLQGTYEQYF TGCGCCAGCAGCTTACAGGGCACCTACGAGCAGTACTTC TRBJ2-7 TRBV5-1 13 - -
CASSYQVQGANVLTF TGTGCCAGCAGTTACCAAGTACAAGGGGCCAACGTCCTGACTTTC TRBJ2-6 TRBV6-5 15 - -
CASSLGTESNTEAFF TGTGCCAGCAGCCTAGGGACAGAATCTAACACTGAAGCTTTCTTT TRBJ1-1 TRBV5-4 15 - TRBD1
CASAGQANTEAFF TGTGCCAGTGCGGGACAGGCGAACACTGAAGCTTTCTTT TRBJ1-1 TRBV2 13 - TRBD1
CASSWGQEQPQHF TGTGCCAGCAGTTGGGGACAGGAACAGCCCCAGCATTTT TRBJ1-5 TRBV25-1 13 - TRBD1
CATNSNSYEQYF TGTGCCACCAACAGCAACTCCTACGAGCAGTACTTC TRBJ2-7 TRBV10-3 12 - -
CASTPGNQPQHF TGTGCCAGCACGCCAGGTAATCAGCCCCAGCATTTT TRBJ1-5 TRBV6-6 12 - -
CASSLELADTDTQYF TGTGCCAGCAGCTTAGAACTAGCGGACACAGATACGCAGTATTTT TRBJ2-3 TRBV7-8 15 - TRBD2
CASSPSQSSYEQYF TGTGCCAGCAGCCCTAGCCAGAGCTCCTACGAGCAGTACTTC TRBJ2-7 TRBV11-2 14 - -
CASSADDRFRGHNEQFF TGTGCCAGCAGTGCCGACGATCGGTTTAGGGGGCACAATGAGCAGTTCTTC TRBJ2-1 TRBV27 17 - TRBD1
CSAKGYETQYF TGCAGTGCTAAGGGGTACGAGACCCAGTACTTC TRBJ2-5 TRBV20-1 11 - -
CASSPLAGGETQYF TGTGCCAGCAGTCCCTTAGCGGGAGGAGAGACCCAGTACTTC TRBJ2-5 TRBV27 14 - TRBD2
CASSLEGGPGELFF TGTGCCAGCAGCTTAGAAGGAGGGCCCGGGGAGCTGTTTTTT TRBJ2-2 TRBV11-3 14 - -
CASSPGPPQGTEAFF TGTGCCAGCAGTCCCGGGCCCCCCCAGGGCACTGAAGCTTTCTTT TRBJ1-1 TRBV28 15 - -
CAWSVGGGPLYEQYF TGTGCCTGGAGTGTGGGGGGTGGGCCGCTCTACGAGCAGTACTTC TRBJ2-7 TRBV30 15 - -
CASSLSRVGGLTNEQFF TGTGCCAGCAGCTTGAGTCGGGTTGGGGGCCTTACCAATGAGCAGTTCTTC TRBJ2-1 TRBV7-9 17 - -
CASSQQGVRTEAFF TGTGCCAGCAGCCAGCAGGGGGTGAGGACTGAAGCTTTCTTT TRBJ1-1 TRBV16 14 once TRBD1
CASRRDRGNQPQHF TGTGCCAGCAGAAGGGACAGGGGCAATCAGCCCCAGCATTTT TRBJ1-5 TRBV12-1 14 - -
CSVGDGTGIYGYTF TGCAGCGTCGGGGACGGGACAGGGATCTATGGCTACACCTTC TRBJ1-2 TRBV29-1 14 - TRBD1
CASRTGHENTGELFF TGTGCCAGCCGAACCGGACATGAGAACACCGGGGAGCTGTTTTTT TRBJ2-2 TRBV2 15 - -
CAWSVSGMAGNTIYF TGTGCCTGGAGTGTGTCGGGGATGGCTGGAAACACCATATATTTT TRBJ1-3 TRBV30 15 - -
CASSVATATSGNTIYF TGTGCCAGCAGCGTGGCGACAGCCACTTCAGGAAACACCATATATTTT TRBJ1-3 TRBV9 16 - -
CASRSQGRNTEAFF TGTGCCAGTAGGTCCCAGGGAAGAAACACTGAAGCTTTCTTT TRBJ1-1 TRBV19 14 - -
CASNDRGRTGLFDEQYF TGTGCCAGTAACGATAGGGGGCGGACAGGGCTATTTGACGAGCAGTACTTC TRBJ2-7 TRBV19 17 - TRBD1
CASQMASGVNEQFF TGTGCCAGCCAAATGGCTAGCGGGGTGAATGAGCAGTTCTTC TRBJ2-1 TRBV18 14 - TRBD2
CASTSGQGSYEQYF TGCGCCAGCACCTCGGGACAGGGCTCCTACGAGCAGTACTTC TRBJ2-7 TRBV5-1 14 - TRBD1
CASSIQGHMVSNEKLFF TGTGCCAGTAGTATCCAAGGACATATGGTATCTAATGAAAAACTGTTTTTT TRBJ1-4 TRBV19 17 - -